This passage covers 12 T cell receptor beta chains from one sample sequenced in a study of lymphopenia after photon versus proton radiotherapy. Sequencing was performed with immunoSEQ multiplex PCR; in TCRdb, only in-frame clones are kept and a portion is missing. The table lists fewer than 45,000 clones, about 86% of them singletons, with around 10% in the top ten. The material was peripheral blood, obtained from a patient treated with proton-based radiotherapy. The receptor set was obtained from a woman in her seventies with pancreatic cancer. Some clones in this sample may be carry-over from other donors' samples.

This clone has just a few counts. The chain links TRBV7-2 to TRBJ2-2; tentatively, D is TRBD2 (5 bases). The CDR3 consists of 17 residues. The V and J ends lost 3 bases and 4 bases respectively, with 18 bases between them. In germline, CDR1 is SGHTA, CDR2 FQGNSA. CDR3 sequence: CASSLTARLALTGELFF. The CDR3 region has the DNA TGTGCCAGCAGCTTGACGGCGAGGCTAGCTCTCACCGGGGAGCTGTTTTTT.

This clone has only a few counts. The J gene is TRBJ1-5, the V gene TRBV28, with D possibly being TRBD1 (5 bases). There are 13 residues in the CDR3. Trimming stripped 3 bases from V and 11 bases from J, with 14 bases between. CDR1 is MDHEN and CDR2 is SYDVKM in the germline V gene. CDR3 sequence reads: CASSLQGRTAQHF. In DNA, the CDR3 is TGTGCCAGCAGTTTGCAGGGTCGGACGGCCCAGCATTTT.

This clone has a handful of counts. The genes are TRBV6-1 and TRBJ1-5; D uncertain. The germline gives CDR1 MNHNS, CDR2 SASEGT. Trimming removed 2 bases from V and 6 bases from J, with 8 bases in between. This CDR3 spans 13 amino acids. Written as DNA, the CDR3 is TGTGCCAGCAGTGAATCCGGGGTTCAGCCCCAGCATTTT. As protein: CASSESGVQPQHF.

The chain uses TRBV19 and TRBJ1-2, with TRBD1 identical over 7 bases. Trimming removed 9 bases from V and 5 bases from J; junction bases left unmatched: 12. CDR1 LNHDA and CDR2 SQIVND come from the germline V gene (reference sequence). The CDR3 is made up of 14 amino acids. The CDR3 here is CASLQGTPVYGYTF. In nucleotides, the CDR3 is TGTGCCAGCCTACAGGGGACGCCCGTTTATGGCTACACCTTC. The full variable domain, with the rest looked up from reference TRBV19 and TRBJ1-2, is DGGITQSPKYLFRKEGQNVTLSCEQNLNHDAMYWYRQDPGQGLRLIYYSQIVNDFQKGDIAEGYSVSREKKESFPLTVTSAQKNPTAFYLCASLQGTPVYGYTFGSGTRLTVV.

The chain couples TRBV11-2 to TRBJ2-5, with D perhaps matching TRBD1 (6 bases). The CDR3 extends over 15 amino acids. The V end lost 4 bases, the J end lost 3 bases, and 15 bases lay between the germline ends. Germline CDR1 SGHAT, CDR2 FQNNGV. The CDR3 region has the DNA TGTGCCAGCAGCTCATGGACAGTTCCAAAAGAGACCCAGTACTTC. Its protein product is CASSSWTVPKETQYF.

The V gene is TRBV7-9, the J gene TRBJ1-5, with D unclear. V was cut by 3 bases and J by 0 bases, with 9 bases left in between. The CDR3 runs 15 residues. CDR1 SEHNR and CDR2 FQNEAQ come from the germline V gene (reference sequence). The CDR3 region is CASSFGPVSNQPQHF. The CDR3, as DNA: TGTGCCAGCAGCTTTGGGCCGGTTAGCAATCAGCCCCAGCATTTT.

The V call is TRBV10-2, the J call TRBJ2-4; D not resolved. Germline lookup yields CDR1 WSHSY and CDR2 SAAADI. The CDR3 length is 15 residues. The ends were cut back, 0 bases at V and 0 bases at J, with 6 bases in the middle. The CDR3 DNA reads as TGCGCCAGCAGTGAGTCTGGAGTAGCCAAAAACATTCAGTACTTC. This translates into CASSESGVAKNIQYF.

The gene calls are TRBV10-1 and TRBJ2-5; D is possibly TRBD1 (6 bases). V dropped 6 bases and J dropped 2 bases, with 16 bases sitting between them. Germline lookup yields CDR1 WNHNN and CDR2 SYGVQD (reference sequence). The CDR3 sequence is 15 residues long. CDR3 coding DNA: TGCGCCAGCAGCAACAACAGGGTACTACAAGAGACCCAGTACTTC. Protein product: CASSNNRVLQETQYF.

The genes are TRBV28 and TRBJ1-2, with TRBD1 matching 9 bases. V trimming: 5 bases; J trimming: 4 bases; junction bases outside the gene matches: 5. This CDR3 contains 14 residues. In germline, CDR1 is MDHEN, CDR2 SYDVKM. The CDR3: CASSTGGDLYGYTF. The CDR3 coding sequence is TGTGCCAGCAGTACAGGGGGCGACCTCTATGGCTACACCTTC.

This clone was seen a handful of times. The chain couples TRBV7-6 to TRBJ2-5, with 9 nucleotides matching TRBD1. Unmatched junction bases numbered 4, after V lost 6 bases and J lost 5 bases. The CDR3 contains 13 residues. Germline lookup yields CDR1 SGHVS and CDR2 FNYEAQ. The CDR3 DNA reads as TGTGCCAGCAGGGCCGGGACAGGGGAGACCCAGTACTTC. As protein: CASRAGTGETQYF.

This chain uses TRBV5-1 with TRBJ2-2, with 12 bases lining up with TRBD2. V dropped 1 base and J dropped 0; count of bases not matched to a gene: 7. The V gene's germline CDR1 is SGHRS and CDR2 YFSETQ. The CDR3 length is 19 residues. CDR3 residues: CASSLRLAGGLANTGELFF. The CDR3 DNA follows: TGCGCCAGCAGCTTGCGCCTAGCGGGAGGGCTCGCGAACACCGGGGAGCTGTTTTTT.

This chain uses TRBV19 with TRBJ1-3, with no clear D. Per the germline V gene, CDR1 is LNHDA and CDR2 is SQIVND (reference sequence). V lost 7 bases, J lost 9 bases, and 16 bases lay in between. The CDR3 spans 13 residues. In nucleotides, the CDR3 is TGTGCCAGTACTGGGATGGCCTCCGGCACCATATATTTT. Residues: CASTGMASGTIYF.